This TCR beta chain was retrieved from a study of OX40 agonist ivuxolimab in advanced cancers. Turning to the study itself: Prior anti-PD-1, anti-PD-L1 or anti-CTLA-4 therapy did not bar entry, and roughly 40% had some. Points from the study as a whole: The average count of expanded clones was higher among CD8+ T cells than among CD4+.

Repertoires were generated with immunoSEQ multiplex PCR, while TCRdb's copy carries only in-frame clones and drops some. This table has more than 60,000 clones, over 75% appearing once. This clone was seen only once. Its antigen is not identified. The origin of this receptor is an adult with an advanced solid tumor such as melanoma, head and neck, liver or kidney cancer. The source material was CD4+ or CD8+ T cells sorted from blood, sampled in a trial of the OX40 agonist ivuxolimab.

For the CDR3, the DNA is TGTGCCAGCAGCGACAGTTACGGCACAGATACGCAGTATTTT. It encodes CASSDSYGTDTQYF. V usage is TRBV7-9 and J usage is TRBJ2-3, with a weak D call TRBD1 (5 bases). V dropped 5 bases and J dropped 1 base, with 10 bases sitting between them. Per the germline V gene, CDR1 is SEHNR and CDR2 is FQNEAQ (reference sequence). This CDR3 region has 14 residues.